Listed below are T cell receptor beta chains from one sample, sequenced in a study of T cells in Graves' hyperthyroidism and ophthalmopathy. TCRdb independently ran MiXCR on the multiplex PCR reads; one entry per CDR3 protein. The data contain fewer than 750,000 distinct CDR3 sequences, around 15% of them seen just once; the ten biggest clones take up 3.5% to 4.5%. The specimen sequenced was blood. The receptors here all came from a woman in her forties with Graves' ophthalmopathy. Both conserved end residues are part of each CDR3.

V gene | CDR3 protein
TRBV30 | CATRPRSYEQYF
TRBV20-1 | CSASGQETQYF
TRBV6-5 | CASSYAPSSYEQYF
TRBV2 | CASIPNNPDMGGYTF
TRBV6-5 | CASSYSIGAGNTIYF
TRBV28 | CASSLSRGGYTF
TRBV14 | CASSQIRGDTQYF
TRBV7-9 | CASSRYTSGSGETQYF
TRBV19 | CASSPDRGAEAFF
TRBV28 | CASSKTDSNQPQHF
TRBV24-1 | CATSDKDRGGDGELFF
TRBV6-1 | CASSGMTGSFNQPQHF
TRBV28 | CASSLAAGGVGEQYF
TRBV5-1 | CASSSPAGYQETQYF
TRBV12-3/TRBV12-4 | CASSFSQNYEQYF
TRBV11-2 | CASSPMDREETQYF
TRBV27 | CASSPLGFSYEQYF
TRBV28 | CASTLANRNEAFF
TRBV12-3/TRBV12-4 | CASSSFRDREGETQYF
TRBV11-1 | CASSLGPTPGYTF
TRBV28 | CASSSQGQGFSPLHF
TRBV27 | CASSSYWTPDGLSTEAFF
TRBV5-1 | CASSFAAGGGEQYF
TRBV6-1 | CASSEGGNIQYF
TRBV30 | CACKIASGELFF
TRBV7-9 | CASFGTGGTEAFF
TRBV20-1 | CSAENTFMRTEAFF
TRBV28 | CASSRPPEMETQYF
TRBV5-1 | CASSLSGTGASGYTF
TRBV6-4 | CASSFHGGRASYEQYF
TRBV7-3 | CASSLTPGSSTGELFF
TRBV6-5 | CASSFLPDSQETQYF
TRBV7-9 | CASSLRSRTGASVRETQYF
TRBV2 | CASTWTGRGETQYF
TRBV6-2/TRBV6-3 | CASSYGTRGTYEQYF
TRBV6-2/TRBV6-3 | CASSYGGTASNYGYTF
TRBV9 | CASSITGTSGALDQYF
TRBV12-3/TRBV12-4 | CASSPHGTYEQYF
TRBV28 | CATHEFTEAFF
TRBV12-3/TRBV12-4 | CASSETGPLEQPQHF
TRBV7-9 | CASSRAGRHEQYF
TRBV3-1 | CASTQGLSGNTIYF
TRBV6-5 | CASSHREATDTQYF
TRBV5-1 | CASSLIRGSTEAFF
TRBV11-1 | CASSYRVVTEAFF
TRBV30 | CAWSGEQTNTEAFF
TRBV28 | CASSSGHTEAFF
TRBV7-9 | CASSLASQMEEQYF
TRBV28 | CASSSGRYSGNTIYF
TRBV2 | CASSEALQAAYGYTF
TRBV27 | CASSTPRDYQETQYF
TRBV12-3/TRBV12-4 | CASSTDRNSPLHF
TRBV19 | CASSIGDGLNTEAFF
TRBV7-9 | CASSWGPDGYTF
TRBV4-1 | CASSRPGTRYTEAFF
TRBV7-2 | CASSSYGLAVDEQYF
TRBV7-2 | CASSPRRGASSYNEQFF
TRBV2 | CASRTGTNTGELFF
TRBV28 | CASRFRFSRADSSYEQYF